This entry lists 25 T cell receptor beta chains sequenced from one sample in a study of T cells after yellow fever vaccination. TCRdb called the 5' RACE reads again in MiXCR, with one record for every CDR3 protein. The sample records under 550,000 distinct CDR3 sequences, 21% being singletons. This specimen consisted of PBMCs, obtained 20 to 25 days after the first yellow fever vaccination. The origin of the receptors is a man between 18 and 35 years old who received the YFV17D yellow fever vaccine.

The rearrangement links TRBV15 to TRBJ2-3, with 8 bases fitting TRBD2. The J segment lost 0 bases and the V segment lost 2 bases, leaving 7 bases of the junction unmatched. This CDR3 comprises 17 residues. Germline CDR1 and CDR2: LNHNV and YYDKDF (reference sequence). CDR3 protein: CATSRRVLAASTDTQYF. CDR3 coding DNA: TGTGCCACCAGCAGAAGGGTACTAGCGGCTAGCACAGATACGCAGTATTTT.

The rearrangement joins TRBV3-1 to TRBJ2-5, with D possibly being TRBD2 (6 bases). CDR1 is LGHDT, CDR2 YNNKEL, per germline (reference sequence). This CDR3 has 16 residues. V lost 0 bases, J lost 2 bases, and 13 bases lay in between. For the CDR3, the DNA is TGTGCCAGCAGCCAAGACGGGGCTAGCGAACAAGAGACCCAGTACTTC. It yields the protein CASSQDGASEQETQYF.

The chain employs TRBV20-1 and TRBJ1-3; no clear D. Trimming shortened V by 3 bases and J by 0 bases, and 15 bases separated the two germline ends. This CDR3 comprises 16 residues. Germline assignment: CDR1 DFQATT and CDR2 SNEGSKA (reference sequence). The CDR3 region is CSARLVGPHSGNTIYF. The CDR3 nucleotides are TGCAGTGCTAGGTTGGTCGGCCCCCACTCTGGAAACACCATATATTTT.

This clonotype was seen at least ten times. This chain uses TRBV5-1 with TRBJ2-5, with TRBD2 identical over 10 bases. Germline CDR1 reads SGHRS; CDR2 reads YFSETQ. V trimming: 4 bases; J trimming: 4 bases; junction bases outside the gene matches: 4. This CDR3 has 14 amino acids. The CDR3 here is CASSRTSGGETQYF. As DNA, the CDR3 is TGCGCCAGCAGCCGGACTAGCGGAGGAGAGACCCAGTACTTC.

The rearrangement joins TRBV5-1 to TRBJ2-7, with D tentatively TRBD1 (6 bases). The CDR3 totals 16 residues. CDR1 SGHRS and CDR2 YFSETQ come from the germline V gene. V gave up 1 base and J gave up 8 bases, with 22 bases separating them. CDR3 bases: TGCGCCAGCAGCTTGACCAGGTACCTGGGGGCGGAGCAGCAGTACTTC. It translates to CASSLTRYLGAEQQYF.

The chain is built from TRBV9 and TRBJ2-3; the match to TRBD2 covers 13 bases. CDR1 and CDR2 from the germline V gene are SGDLS and YYNGEE. V lost 4 bases, J lost 3 bases, and 11 bases stayed unmatched. The CDR3 is made up of 18 amino acids. Written as DNA, the CDR3 is TGTGCCAGCAGCCCTACTAGCGGGGGGGCCTTAGGTACAGATACGCAGTATTTT. It yields the protein CASSPTSGGALGTDTQYF.

This clonotype occurred a few times. This chain joins TRBV2 and TRBJ2-1, with 12 bases that match TRBD1. This CDR3 region has 16 residues. Germline trimming cut 6 bases from V and 8 bases from J; bases unmatched to any gene: 11. Germline loops: CDR1 SNHLY, CDR2 FYNNEI. CDR3 sequence: CASSHSGTGGGHEQFF. The CDR3 DNA follows: TGTGCCAGCAGCCACTCCGGGACAGGGGGCGGTCATGAGCAGTTCTTC. Complete variable domain (other parts from reference TRBV2 and TRBJ2-1): EPEVTQTPSHQVTQMGQEVILRCVPISNHLYFYWYRQILGQKVEFLVSFYNNEISEKSEIFDDQFSVERPDGSNFTLKIRSTKLEDSAMYFCASSHSGTGGGHEQFFGPGTRLTVL.

This clonotype was seen a few times. The CDR3: CASSRLGGEETQYF. CDR3 DNA sequence: TGTGCCAGCAGCCGCCTTGGTGGGGAAGAGACCCAGTACTTC. This chain links TRBV14 with TRBJ2-5; unclear D gene. CDR3 size: 14 residues. Germline values: CDR1 SGHDN, CDR2 FVKESK. The germline V and J ends were trimmed by 4 bases and 3 bases, with 12 bases remaining between them.

The V call is TRBV7-9, the J call TRBJ1-1, with D maybe TRBD1 (5 bases). Trimming took off 1 base at V and 0 bases at J, with 12 bases between the two ends. Germline-derived CDR1 and CDR2 are SEHNR and FQNEAQ (reference sequence). CDR3 size: 16 residues. The CDR3 here is CASSLGVKGMNTEAFF. The CDR3 DNA reads as TGTGCCAGCAGCTTAGGTGTTAAGGGGATGAACACTGAAGCTTTCTTT.

The table lists this clonotype with a few counts. The CDR3 reads CASSFGGGLFYNEQFF. CDR3 bases: TGTGCCAGCAGCTTTGGAGGGGGCCTATTCTACAATGAGCAGTTCTTC. The rearrangement uses TRBV5-5 and TRBJ2-1; a possible D gene is TRBD1 (7 bases). Germline CDR1 and CDR2: SGHKS and YYEKEE (reference sequence). This CDR3 comprises 16 residues. V was clipped by 2 bases and J by 3 bases, with 15 bases between them. Full variable domain (remainder filled in from reference TRBV5-5 and TRBJ2-1): DAGVTQSPTHLIKTRGQQVTLRCSPISGHKSVSWYQQVLGQGPQFIFQYYEKEERGRGNFPDRFSARQFPNYSSELNVNALLLGDSALYLCASSFGGGLFYNEQFFGPGTRLTVL.

V gene TRBV5-1 combines with J gene TRBJ2-4; 8 bases fit TRBD1. This CDR3 has 16 amino acids. The V segment lost 1 base and the J segment 1 base; nucleotides outside the gene matches: 4. CDR1 and CDR2 from the germline V gene are SGHRS and YFSETQ. In nucleotides, the CDR3 is TGCGCCAGCAGCTTGATTTACAGGGGGGCCAAAAACATTCAGTACTTC. Protein: CASSLIYRGAKNIQYF. The whole variable domain, filled in from reference TRBV5-1 and TRBJ2-4, reads KAGVTQTPRYLIKTRGQQVTLSCSPISGHRSVSWYQQTPGQGLQFLFEYFSETQRNKGNFPGRFSGRQFSNSRSEMNVSTLELGDSALYLCASSLIYRGAKNIQYFGAGTRLSVL.

This clonotype was counted a few times. The rearrangement uses TRBV7-9 and TRBJ1-6; perhaps TRBD1 as D (5 bases). The CDR3 has 13 amino acids. Between the trimmed V and J ends, which lost 6 bases and 10 bases, there was a span of 13 bases. Germline assignment: CDR1 SEHNR and CDR2 FQNEAQ (reference sequence). CDR3 DNA: TGTGCCAGCAGTTGGGGGTTTCAATCACCCCTCCACTTT. As protein: CASSWGFQSPLHF.

This clonotype was counted a single time. The chain couples TRBV20-1 to TRBJ2-3; TRBD2 is a possible D gene (5 bases). V lost 0 bases, J lost 4 bases, and 11 bases lay in between. Germline-derived CDR1 and CDR2 are DFQATT and SNEGSKA (reference sequence). CDR3 length equals 14 residues. The CDR3 here is CSARDPRGPDTQYF. DNA of the CDR3: TGCAGTGCTAGAGATCCCCGGGGTCCAGATACGCAGTATTTT.

This clonotype was picked up many times. The rearrangement joins TRBV28 to TRBJ1-5; no reliable D call. CDR3 length equals 15 residues. Germline values: CDR1 MDHEN, CDR2 SYDVKM. Trimming stripped 6 bases from V and 2 bases from J, with 14 bases between. CDR3 sequence: CASRTMGSGNQPQHF. The CDR3 DNA sequence: TGTGCCAGCAGGACGATGGGGTCGGGCAATCAGCCCCAGCATTTT. The entire variable domain, with the rest obtained from reference TRBV28 and TRBJ1-5, is as follows: DVKVTQSSRYLVKRTGEKVFLECVQDMDHENMFWYRQDPGLGLRLIYFSYDVKMKEKGDIPEGYSVSREKKERFSLILESASTNQTSMYLCASRTMGSGNQPQHFGDGTRLSIL.

This clonotype showed up just a few times. The rearrangement links TRBV19 to TRBJ1-5; no reliable D call. The CDR3 runs to 15 residues. Looked up from germline, CDR1 is LNHDA and CDR2 is SQIVND (reference sequence). The V gene lost 3 bases and the J gene lost 4 bases, with 13 bases spanning the gap. The CDR3 DNA reads as TGTGCCAGTAGTATCAGGCGGGGTCGTAATCAGCCCCAGCATTTT. This encodes CASSIRRGRNQPQHF.

This clonotype has just a few counts. V is TRBV18 and J is TRBJ2-2; a weak D match, TRBD1 (6 bases). Trimming removed 0 bases from V and 2 bases from J, with 13 bases in between. This CDR3 is 17 amino acids long. Germline loops: CDR1 KGHSH, CDR2 LQKENI. CDR3 in amino acids: CASSPPGTLVNTGELFF. In DNA, the CDR3 is TGTGCCAGCTCACCACCGGGGACACTCGTTAACACCGGGGAGCTGTTTTTT.

The table lists this clonotype with a few counts. V usage is TRBV7-8 and J usage is TRBJ2-4, with TRBD2 as a possible D gene (5 bases). V was cut by 5 bases and J by 2 bases, with 10 bases left in between. The V gene's germline CDR1 is SGHVS and CDR2 FQNEAQ. This CDR3 has 14 residues. The CDR3 DNA sequence: TGTGCCAGCAGCCCAGCGGCATCCAAAAACATTCAGTACTTC. Its protein is CASSPAASKNIQYF. Complete variable domain (other parts from reference TRBV7-8 and TRBJ2-4): GAGVSQSPRYKVAKRGQDVALRCDPISGHVSLFWYQQALGQGPEFLTYFQNEAQLDKSGLPSDRFFAERPEGSVSTLKIQRTQQEDSAVYLCASSPAASKNIQYFGAGTRLSVL.

This clonotype has a count of ten or more. V gene TRBV12-3 or TRBV12-4 combines with J gene TRBJ1-1; no clear D gene. V lost 5 bases, J lost 1 base, and 8 bases lay in between. The CDR3 has 13 residues. The CDR3 nucleotides read TGTGCCAGCAGTAGACGAGAGAACACTGAAGCTTTCTTT. This sequence encodes CASSRRENTEAFF.

This clonotype was counted a few times. This chain joins TRBV6-5 and TRBJ2-5; no definite D call. Between the trimmed V and J ends, which lost 2 bases and 1 base, there was a span of 8 bases. The CDR3 is 14 residues long. Germline V gene sequence: CDR1 MNHEY, CDR2 SVGAGI. CDR3 residues: CASSYVGTQETQYF. Here the CDR3 DNA reads TGTGCCAGCAGTTACGTTGGCACCCAAGAGACCCAGTACTTC.

V usage is TRBV20-1 and J usage is TRBJ1-1; possible D gene TRBD1, 5 bases. Trimming removed 3 bases at V and 10 bases at J, with 21 bases between. The CDR3 runs 14 residues. Per germline, CDR1 DFQATT and CDR2 SNEGSKA (reference sequence). The CDR3 region has the DNA TGCAGTGCTAGTTATCCCCGGGACTCTCTTATAGCTTTCTTT. Translating it yields CSASYPRDSLIAFF.

This clonotype was counted between two and nine times. The J gene is TRBJ2-1, the V gene TRBV7-2; D unresolved. This CDR3 is 15 amino acids long. With 5 bases removed from V and 3 bases from J, the gap between germline ends came to 14 bases. The germline gives CDR1 SGHTA, CDR2 FQGNSA. CDR3 sequence: CASSRGWAGYNEQFF. As DNA, the CDR3 is TGTGCCAGCAGCCGAGGATGGGCTGGCTACAATGAGCAGTTCTTC.

The chain links TRBV20-1 to TRBJ2-5; the D gene could be TRBD1 or TRBD2 (5 bases each). This CDR3 has 14 amino acids. Deletions cut 3 bases from V and 7 bases from J, with 18 bases between. Per germline, CDR1 DFQATT and CDR2 SNEGSKA (reference sequence). The CDR3 sequence is CSASRGFSGGTQYF. As DNA, the CDR3 is TGCAGTGCTAGTCGGGGCTTCTCCGGCGGGACCCAGTACTTC.

The chain carries TRBV10-3 and TRBJ2-5; perhaps TRBD2 as D (6 bases). The V end lost 10 bases, the J end lost 10 bases, and 16 bases lay between the germline ends. Germline V gives CDR1 ENHRY, CDR2 SYGVKD. The CDR3 length is 11 residues. In DNA form, the CDR3 reads TGTGCCAACGGGGACGGGGGAGACCAGTACTTC. It is translated as CANGDGGDQYF.

This clonotype has only a few counts. The chain employs TRBV2 and TRBJ1-4; no reliable D call. Germline CDR1 reads SNHLY; CDR2 reads FYNNEI. V gave up 2 bases and J gave up 4 bases, with 8 bases separating them. CDR3 size: 14 residues. The CDR3, as DNA: TGTGCCAGCAGTGAATCCGTTAATAATGAAAAACTGTTTTTT. Translation: CASSESVNNEKLFF.

The rearrangement uses TRBV6-6 and TRBJ1-4, with D possibly matching TRBD1 (6 bases). CDR1 MNHNY and CDR2 SVGAGI come from the germline V gene (reference sequence). The CDR3 is 13 residues long. Trimming left V 8 bases short and J 2 bases short, with 9 bases between. The CDR3 nucleotides are TGTGCCAGCGAGGACAGCACTAATGAAAAACTGTTTTTT. This encodes CASEDSTNEKLFF.